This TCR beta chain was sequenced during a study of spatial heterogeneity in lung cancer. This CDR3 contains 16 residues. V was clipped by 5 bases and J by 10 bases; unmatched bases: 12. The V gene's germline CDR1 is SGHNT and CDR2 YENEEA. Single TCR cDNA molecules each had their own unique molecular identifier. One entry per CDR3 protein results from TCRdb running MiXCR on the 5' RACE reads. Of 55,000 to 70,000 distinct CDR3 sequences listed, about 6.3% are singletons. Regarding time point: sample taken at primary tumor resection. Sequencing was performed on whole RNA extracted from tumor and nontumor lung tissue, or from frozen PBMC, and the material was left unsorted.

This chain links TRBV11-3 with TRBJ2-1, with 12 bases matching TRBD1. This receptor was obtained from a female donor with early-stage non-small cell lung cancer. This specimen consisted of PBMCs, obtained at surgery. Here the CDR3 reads CASSAFPGQGAGEQFF. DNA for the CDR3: TGTGCCAGCAGCGCCTTCCCGGGACAGGGGGCGGGGGAGCAGTTCTTC. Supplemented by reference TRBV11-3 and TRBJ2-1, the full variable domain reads EAGVVQSPRYKIIEKKQPVAFWCNPISGHNTLYWYLQNLGQGPELLIRYENEEAVDDSQLPKDRFSAERLKGVDSTLKIQPAELGDSAVYLCASSAFPGQGAGEQFFGPGTRLTVL.